The 9 T cell receptor beta chains given below trace back to one sample, sequenced in a study of T cells in pancreatic ductal adenocarcinoma. Profiled with immunoSEQ multiplex PCR; TCRdb holds only in-frame clones, not every one. The data hold under 15,000 clones, with roughly 85% observed a single time. Surgery without prior neoadjuvant therapy was the treatment of the selected pancreatic ductal adenocarcinoma patients. Input material: PBMCs. These receptors were collected from a human donor with pancreatic ductal adenocarcinoma.

The rearrangement uses TRBV7-2 and TRBJ2-3, with 7 bases matching TRBD2. Germline lookup yields CDR1 SGHTA and CDR2 FQGNSA. Trimming took 5 bases from V and 3 from J; bases not matched to a gene: 8. This CDR3 region has 15 residues. The CDR3 region has the DNA TGTGCCAGCAGCGGGTTGGGCGGGAGTACAGATACGCAGTATTTT. It codes for CASSGLGGSTDTQYF.

The V call is TRBV2, the J call TRBJ1-2, with TRBD1 matching over 8 bases. The V gene end was trimmed by 5 bases and the J gene end by 4 bases; junction bases not matched to a gene: 9. This CDR3 contains 15 residues. Per germline, CDR1 SNHLY and CDR2 FYNNEI. The CDR3 is CASSRRTGLSYGYTF. DNA for the CDR3: TGTGCCAGCAGTCGCCGGACAGGGTTAAGCTATGGCTACACCTTC.

The chain is built from TRBV7-9 and TRBJ2-1; 9 bases are shared with TRBD1. Germline V gene sequence: CDR1 SEHNR, CDR2 FQNEAQ (reference sequence). CDR3 size: 16 residues. J gave up 5 bases and V 2 bases, and 7 bases lay outside the gene matches. CDR3: CASSLSPGTGNNEQFF. The CDR3, as DNA: TGTGCCAGCAGCTTATCTCCGGGGACAGGGAACAATGAGCAGTTCTTC. The variable domain in full, completed from reference TRBV7-9 and TRBJ2-1, reads DTGVSQNPRHKITKRGQNVTFRCDPISEHNRLYWYRQTLGQGPEFLTYFQNEAQLEKSRLLSDRFSAERPKGSFSTLEIQRTEQGDSAMYLCASSLSPGTGNNEQFFGPGTRLTVL.

V gene TRBV5-1 combines with J gene TRBJ2-2; a weak D match, TRBD1 (5 bases). The CDR3 runs to 15 residues. Trimming cost V 4 bases and J 0 bases, with 10 bases left between them. CDR1 is SGHRS and CDR2 is YFSETQ in the germline V gene. This CDR3 is CASSLRQTNTGELFF. The CDR3 region has the DNA TGCGCCAGCAGCCTCCGACAGACGAACACCGGGGAGCTGTTTTTT.

This chain uses TRBV30 with TRBJ2-3; 10 bases fit TRBD1. The CDR3 has 17 amino acids. Germline V gene data show CDR1 as GTSNPN and CDR2 as SVGIG (reference sequence). The trim removed 0 bases at V and 4 bases at J, leaving 10 bases unmatched. CDR3 in DNA: TGTGCCTGGAGTGTCTCGGCGACAGGGGGCCGGCCAGATACGCAGTATTTT. Translation: CAWSVSATGGRPDTQYF.

J is TRBJ1-2 and V is TRBV28; D uncertain. The CDR3 runs to 13 residues. Trimming took off 6 bases at V and 7 bases at J, with 15 bases between the two ends. CDR1 and CDR2 from the germline V gene are MDHEN and SYDVKM. CDR3 nucleotides: TGTGCCAGCAGCCCCCTGGACGGCTTTGGCTACACCTTC. Translating it yields CASSPLDGFGYTF.

V is TRBV6-6 and J is TRBJ2-1; maybe TRBD2 (6 bases). Trimming stripped 7 bases from V and 0 bases from J, with 13 bases between. The CDR3 consists of 15 residues. CDR1 and CDR2 from the germline V gene are MNHNY and SVGAGI (reference sequence). CDR3 amino acids: CASTPTSLSYNEQFF. CDR3 sequence (DNA): TGTGCCAGCACTCCTACTAGCCTCTCCTACAATGAGCAGTTCTTC.

The chain has TRBV10-3 and TRBJ2-2; TRBD1 agrees at 8 bases. The V gene end was trimmed by 10 bases and the J gene end by 7 bases; junction bases not matched to a gene: 5. CDR1 and CDR2 (germline): ENHRY, SYGVKD. This CDR3 has 12 residues. The CDR3 region has the DNA TGTGCCACCGCAGGGACAGGCGGGGAGCTGTTTTTT. Residues: CATAGTGGELFF.

The CDR3: CASSPLQGAGTEAFF. CDR3 coding DNA: TGTGCCAGTAGCCCGCTACAGGGCGCGGGCACTGAAGCTTTCTTT. J is TRBJ1-1 and V is TRBV19; a weak D match, TRBD1 (6 bases). This CDR3 region has 15 residues. Germline V gives CDR1 LNHDA, CDR2 SQIVND (reference sequence). Trimming stripped 6 bases from V and 4 bases from J, with 18 bases between.